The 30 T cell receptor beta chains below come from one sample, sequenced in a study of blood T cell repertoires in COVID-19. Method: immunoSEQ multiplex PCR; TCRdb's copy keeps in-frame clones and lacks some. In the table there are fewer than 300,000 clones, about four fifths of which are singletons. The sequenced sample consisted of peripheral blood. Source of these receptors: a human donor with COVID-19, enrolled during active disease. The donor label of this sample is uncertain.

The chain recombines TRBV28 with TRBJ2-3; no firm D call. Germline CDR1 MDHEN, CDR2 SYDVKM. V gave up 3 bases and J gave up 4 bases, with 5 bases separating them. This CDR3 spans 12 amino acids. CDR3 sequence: CASSFTADTQYF. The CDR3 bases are TGTGCCAGCAGTTTCACAGCAGATACGCAGTATTTT.

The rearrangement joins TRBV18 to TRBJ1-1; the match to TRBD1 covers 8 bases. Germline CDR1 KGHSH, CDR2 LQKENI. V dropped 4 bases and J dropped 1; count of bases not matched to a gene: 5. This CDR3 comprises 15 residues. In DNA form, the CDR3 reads TGTGCCAGCTCACAAGAGACAGGGGAGAACACTGAAGCTTTCTTT. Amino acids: CASSQETGENTEAFF.

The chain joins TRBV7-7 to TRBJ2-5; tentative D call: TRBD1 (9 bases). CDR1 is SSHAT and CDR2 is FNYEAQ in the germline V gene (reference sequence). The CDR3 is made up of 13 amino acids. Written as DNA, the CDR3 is TGTGCTAGCGGGACAGGGCTTCAAGAGACCCAGTACTTC. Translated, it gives CASGTGLQETQYF.

As DNA, the CDR3 is TGTGCCAGCAGCTCCGACAGGATATACACCGGGGAGCTGTTTTTT. Translation gives CASSSDRIYTGELFF. The V gene is TRBV11-1, the J gene TRBJ2-2; D might be TRBD1 (6 bases). CDR3 length: 15 residues. Between the trimmed V and J ends, which lost 4 bases and 3 bases, there was a span of 12 bases. Germline-derived CDR1 and CDR2 are SGHAT and FQDESV (reference sequence).

The CDR3 coding sequence is TGTGCCAGCAGTTATGAAGGGGAACAGCCCCAGCATTTT. It specifies CASSYEGEQPQHF. J is TRBJ1-5 and V is TRBV6-6; possible D gene TRBD1, 5 bases. Germline values: CDR1 MNHNY, CDR2 SVGAGI (reference sequence). V was clipped by 3 bases and J by 7 bases, with 10 bases between them. This CDR3 is 13 amino acids long.

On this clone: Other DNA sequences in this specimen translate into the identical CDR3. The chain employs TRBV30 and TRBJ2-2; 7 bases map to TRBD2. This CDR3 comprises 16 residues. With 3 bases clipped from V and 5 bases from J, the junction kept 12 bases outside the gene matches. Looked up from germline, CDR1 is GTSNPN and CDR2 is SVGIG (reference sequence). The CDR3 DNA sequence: TGTGCCTGGAGCTTGTGGGGCGGGAGAGGGACCGGGGAGCTGTTTTTT. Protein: CAWSLWGGRGTGELFF.

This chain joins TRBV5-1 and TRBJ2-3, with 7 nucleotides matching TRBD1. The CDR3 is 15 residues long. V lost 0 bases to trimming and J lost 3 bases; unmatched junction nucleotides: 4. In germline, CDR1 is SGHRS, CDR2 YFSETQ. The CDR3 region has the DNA TGCGCCAGCAGCTTGGAGGGGACAGATACAGATACGCAGTATTTT. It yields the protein CASSLEGTDTDTQYF.

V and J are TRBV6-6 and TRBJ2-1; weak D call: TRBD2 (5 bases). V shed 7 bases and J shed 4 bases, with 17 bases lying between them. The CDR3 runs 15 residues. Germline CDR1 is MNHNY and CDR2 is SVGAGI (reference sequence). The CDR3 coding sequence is TGTGCCAGCACTCCAGACTATACGAAGTACAATGAGCAGTTCTTC. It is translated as CASTPDYTKYNEQFF.

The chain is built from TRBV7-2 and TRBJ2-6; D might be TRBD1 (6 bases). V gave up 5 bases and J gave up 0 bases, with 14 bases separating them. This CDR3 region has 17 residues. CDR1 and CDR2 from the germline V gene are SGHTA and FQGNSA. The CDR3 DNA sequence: TGTGCCAGCAGCCCGACAGGCCCGTTCTCTGGGGCCAACGTCCTGACTTTC. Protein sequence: CASSPTGPFSGANVLTF.

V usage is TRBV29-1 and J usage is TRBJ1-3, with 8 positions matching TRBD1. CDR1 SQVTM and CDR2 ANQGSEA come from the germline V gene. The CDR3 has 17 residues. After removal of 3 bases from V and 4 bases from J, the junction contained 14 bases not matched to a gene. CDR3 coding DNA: TGCAGCGTTGATACCAGCCCCCGAGGACAGGGCGGAAACACCATATATTTT. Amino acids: CSVDTSPRGQGGNTIYF.

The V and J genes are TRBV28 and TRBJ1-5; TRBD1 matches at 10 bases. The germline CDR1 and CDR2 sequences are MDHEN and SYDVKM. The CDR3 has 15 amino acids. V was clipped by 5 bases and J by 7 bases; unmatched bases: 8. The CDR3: CASSQTGGAGQPQHF. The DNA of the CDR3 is TGTGCCAGCAGTCAGACAGGGGGCGCGGGACAGCCCCAGCATTTT.

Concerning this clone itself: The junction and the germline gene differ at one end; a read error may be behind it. The CDR3 DNA reads as TGTGCCAGCAGTGAATCGGGAAACAGTGAAGCTTTCTTT. As protein: CASSESGNSEAFF. The V gene is TRBV2, the J gene TRBJ1-1; D unclear. CDR3 length equals 13 residues. Germline CDR1 is SNHLY and CDR2 is FYNNEI. The full variable domain, with the rest looked up from reference TRBV2 and TRBJ1-1, is EPEVTQTPSHQVTQMGQEVILRCVPISNHLYFYWYRQILGQKVEFLVSFYNNEISEKSEIFDDQFSVERPDGSNFTLKIRSTKLEDSAMYFCASSESGNSEAFFGQGTRLTVV.

The chain's CDR3 is CASSFLGSRPISAFF. For the CDR3, the DNA is TGTGCCAGCAGTTTCCTCGGGTCGCGCCCGATTTCAGCTTTCTTT. V usage is TRBV27 and J usage is TRBJ1-1; no firm D call. The germline gives CDR1 MNHEY, CDR2 SMNVEV (reference sequence). V was trimmed by 3 bases and J by 10 bases, leaving 21 bases between them. The CDR3 consists of 15 residues.

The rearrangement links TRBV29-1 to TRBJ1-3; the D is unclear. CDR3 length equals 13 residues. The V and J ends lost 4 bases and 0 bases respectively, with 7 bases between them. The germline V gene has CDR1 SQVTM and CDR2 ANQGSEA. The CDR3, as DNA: TGCAGCGTTGGGGAGGTCTCTGGAAACACCATATATTTT. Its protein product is CSVGEVSGNTIYF.

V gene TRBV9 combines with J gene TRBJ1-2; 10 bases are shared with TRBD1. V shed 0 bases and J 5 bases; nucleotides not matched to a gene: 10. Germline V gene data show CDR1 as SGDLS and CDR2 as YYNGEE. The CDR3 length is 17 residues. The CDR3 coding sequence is TGTGCCAGCAGCGTAGGCCTGCTGGGACAGGGGTTGTATGGCTACACCTTC. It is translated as CASSVGLLGQGLYGYTF. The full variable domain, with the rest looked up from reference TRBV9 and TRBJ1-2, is DSGVTQTPKHLITATGQRVTLRCSPRSGDLSVYWYQQSLDQGLQFLIQYYNGEERAKGNILERFSAQQFPDLHSELNLSSLELGDSALYFCASSVGLLGQGLYGYTFGSGTRLTVV.

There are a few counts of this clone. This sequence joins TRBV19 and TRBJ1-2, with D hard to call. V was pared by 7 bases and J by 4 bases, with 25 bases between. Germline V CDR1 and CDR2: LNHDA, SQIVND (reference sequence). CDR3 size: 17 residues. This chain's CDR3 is CASKSRQDAIESYGYTF. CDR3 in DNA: TGTGCCAGTAAATCTCGGCAGGATGCTATTGAAAGCTATGGCTACACCTTC.

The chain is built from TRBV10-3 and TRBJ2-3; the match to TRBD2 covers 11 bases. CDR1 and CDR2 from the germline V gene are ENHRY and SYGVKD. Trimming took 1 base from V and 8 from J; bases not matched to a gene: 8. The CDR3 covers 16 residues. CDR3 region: CAISEFSGRALGTQYF. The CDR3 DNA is TGTGCCATCAGTGAGTTTAGCGGGAGGGCCCTTGGTACGCAGTATTTT.

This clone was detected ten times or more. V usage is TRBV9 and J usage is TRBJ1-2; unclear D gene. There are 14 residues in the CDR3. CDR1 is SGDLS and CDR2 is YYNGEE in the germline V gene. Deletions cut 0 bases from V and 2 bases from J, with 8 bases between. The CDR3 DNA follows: TGTGCCAGCAGCGTAGCGGAGCGAAACTATGGCTACACCTTC. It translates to CASSVAERNYGYTF.

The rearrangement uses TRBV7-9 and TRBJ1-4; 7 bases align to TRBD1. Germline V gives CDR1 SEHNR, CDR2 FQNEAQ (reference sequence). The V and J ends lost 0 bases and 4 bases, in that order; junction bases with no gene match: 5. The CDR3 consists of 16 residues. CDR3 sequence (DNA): TGTGCCAGCAGCTTAGCCCGGGACAGCTTTAATGAAAAACTGTTTTTT. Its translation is CASSLARDSFNEKLFF. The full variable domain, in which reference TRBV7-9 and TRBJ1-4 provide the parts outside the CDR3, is DTGVSQNPRHKITKRGQNVTFRCDPISEHNRLYWYRQTLGQGPEFLTYFQNEAQLEKSRLLSDRFSAERPKGSFSTLEIQRTEQGDSAMYLCASSLARDSFNEKLFFGSGTQLSVL.

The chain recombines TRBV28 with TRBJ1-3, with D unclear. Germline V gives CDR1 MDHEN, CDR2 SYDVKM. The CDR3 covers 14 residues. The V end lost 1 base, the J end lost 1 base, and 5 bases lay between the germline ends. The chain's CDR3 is CASSLSTSGNTIYF. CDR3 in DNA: TGTGCCAGCAGTTTATCCACATCTGGAAACACCATATATTTT.

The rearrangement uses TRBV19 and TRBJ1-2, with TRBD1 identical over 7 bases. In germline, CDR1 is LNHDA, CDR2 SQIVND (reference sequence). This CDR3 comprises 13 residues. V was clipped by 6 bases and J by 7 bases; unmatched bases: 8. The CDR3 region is CASRVTGAGGYTF. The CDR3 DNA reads TGTGCCAGTAGAGTTACAGGGGCCGGTGGCTACACCTTC.

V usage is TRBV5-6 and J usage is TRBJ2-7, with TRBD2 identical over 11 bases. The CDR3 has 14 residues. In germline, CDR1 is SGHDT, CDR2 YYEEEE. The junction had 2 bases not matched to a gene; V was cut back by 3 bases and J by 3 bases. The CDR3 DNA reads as TGTGCCAGCAGCTGGGGGACTAGCGGCTACGAGCAGTACTTC. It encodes CASSWGTSGYEQYF.

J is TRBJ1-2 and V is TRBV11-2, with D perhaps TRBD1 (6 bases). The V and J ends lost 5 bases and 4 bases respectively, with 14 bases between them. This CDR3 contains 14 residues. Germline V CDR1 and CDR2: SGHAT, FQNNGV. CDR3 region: CASSPETGSYGYTF. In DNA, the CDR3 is TGTGCCAGCAGCCCGGAAACAGGGTCCTATGGCTACACCTTC.

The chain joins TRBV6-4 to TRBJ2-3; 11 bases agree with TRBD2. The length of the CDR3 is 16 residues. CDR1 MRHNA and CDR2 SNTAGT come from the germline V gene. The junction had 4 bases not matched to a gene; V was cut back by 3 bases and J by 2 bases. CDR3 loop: CASSELAGAFTDTQYF. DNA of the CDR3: TGTGCCAGCAGTGAACTAGCGGGGGCCTTCACAGATACGCAGTATTTT.

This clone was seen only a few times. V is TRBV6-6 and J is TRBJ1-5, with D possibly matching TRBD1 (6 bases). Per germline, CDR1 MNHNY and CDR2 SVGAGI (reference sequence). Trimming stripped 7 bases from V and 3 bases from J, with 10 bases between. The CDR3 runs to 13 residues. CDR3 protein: CASIVGANQPQHF. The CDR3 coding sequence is TGTGCCAGCATTGTGGGGGCCAATCAGCCCCAGCATTTT.

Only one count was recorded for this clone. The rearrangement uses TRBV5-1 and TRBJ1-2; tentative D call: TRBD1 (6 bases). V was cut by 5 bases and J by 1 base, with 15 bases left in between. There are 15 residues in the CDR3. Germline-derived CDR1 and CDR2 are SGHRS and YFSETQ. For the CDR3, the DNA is TGCGCCAGCAGTGAAGGGGGTGGCCTTAACTATGGCTACACCTTC. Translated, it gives CASSEGGGLNYGYTF.

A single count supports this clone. CDR3 residues: CASSMQGATDTQYF. In DNA, the CDR3 is TGTGCCAGTAGTATGCAGGGGGCAACAGATACGCAGTATTTT. The rearrangement joins TRBV19 to TRBJ2-3; 8 bases match TRBD1. J was trimmed by 3 bases and V by 3 bases; bases with no gene match: 2. The CDR3 has 14 residues. Germline V gene lookup returns CDR1 LNHDA and CDR2 SQIVND (reference sequence).

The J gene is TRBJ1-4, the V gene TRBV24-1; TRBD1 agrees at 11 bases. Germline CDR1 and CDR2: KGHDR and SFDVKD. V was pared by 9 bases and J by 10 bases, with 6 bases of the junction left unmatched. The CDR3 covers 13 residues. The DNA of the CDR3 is TGTGCCACCGGGACAGGGGGAGGAGGAAAACTGTTTTTT. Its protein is CATGTGGGGKLFF.

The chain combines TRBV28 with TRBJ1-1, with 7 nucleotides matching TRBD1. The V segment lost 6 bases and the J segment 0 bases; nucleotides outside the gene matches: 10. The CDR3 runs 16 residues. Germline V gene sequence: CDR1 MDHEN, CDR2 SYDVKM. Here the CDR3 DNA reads TGTGCCAGCAGCCCAAACAGGGGCCTGATGAACACTGAAGCTTTCTTT. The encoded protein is CASSPNRGLMNTEAFF.

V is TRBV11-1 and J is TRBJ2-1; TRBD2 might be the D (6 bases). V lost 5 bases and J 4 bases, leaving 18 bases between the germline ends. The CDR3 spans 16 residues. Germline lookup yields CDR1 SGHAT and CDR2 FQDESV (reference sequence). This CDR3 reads CASSRIDGGTYNEQFF. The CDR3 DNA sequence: TGTGCCAGCAGCCGAATCGATGGCGGGACTTACAATGAGCAGTTCTTC.